The T cell receptor beta chain under discussion was sequenced for a study of patients and donors after allogeneic stem cell transplantation. This clonotype turned up a few times. V shed 6 bases and J shed 1 base, with 19 bases lying between them. Germline V lookup: CDR1 MNHNS, CDR2 SASEGT. The CDR3 consists of 17 residues. Via MiXCR, TCRdb re-called the RT-PCR reads, giving one row per CDR3 protein. This sample has about 400,000 distinct CDR3 sequences; 16% occur once, and the top ten carry 7.2%. Sample: blood, either unsorted or a sorted T cell fraction (not recorded which). This sequence originates from a human donor who was either an allogeneic HSCT recipient or a stem cell or donor lymphocyte infusion donor (not recorded which). It is not recorded whose cells these are; they may come from a transplant donor. The chain joins TRBV6-1 to TRBJ1-5, with a weak D call TRBD1 (6 bases). The CDR3 loop reads CASRMNTPQGSNQPQHF. CDR3 bases: TGTGCCAGCAGGATGAACACTCCCCAGGGGAGCAATCAGCCCCAGCATTTT.